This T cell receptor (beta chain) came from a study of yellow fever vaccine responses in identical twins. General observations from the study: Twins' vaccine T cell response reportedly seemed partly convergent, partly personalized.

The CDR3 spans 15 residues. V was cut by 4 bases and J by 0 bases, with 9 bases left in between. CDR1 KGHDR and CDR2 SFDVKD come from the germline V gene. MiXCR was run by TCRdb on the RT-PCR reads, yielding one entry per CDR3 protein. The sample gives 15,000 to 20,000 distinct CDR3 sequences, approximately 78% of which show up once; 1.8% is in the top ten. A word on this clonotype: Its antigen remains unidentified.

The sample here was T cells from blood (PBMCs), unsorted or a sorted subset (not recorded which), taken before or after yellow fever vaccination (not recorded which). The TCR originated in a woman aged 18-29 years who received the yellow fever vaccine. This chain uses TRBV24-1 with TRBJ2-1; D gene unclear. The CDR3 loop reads CATSDSLSSYNEQFF. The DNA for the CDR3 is TGTGCCACCAGTGACAGCTTGAGCTCCTACAATGAGCAGTTCTTC.